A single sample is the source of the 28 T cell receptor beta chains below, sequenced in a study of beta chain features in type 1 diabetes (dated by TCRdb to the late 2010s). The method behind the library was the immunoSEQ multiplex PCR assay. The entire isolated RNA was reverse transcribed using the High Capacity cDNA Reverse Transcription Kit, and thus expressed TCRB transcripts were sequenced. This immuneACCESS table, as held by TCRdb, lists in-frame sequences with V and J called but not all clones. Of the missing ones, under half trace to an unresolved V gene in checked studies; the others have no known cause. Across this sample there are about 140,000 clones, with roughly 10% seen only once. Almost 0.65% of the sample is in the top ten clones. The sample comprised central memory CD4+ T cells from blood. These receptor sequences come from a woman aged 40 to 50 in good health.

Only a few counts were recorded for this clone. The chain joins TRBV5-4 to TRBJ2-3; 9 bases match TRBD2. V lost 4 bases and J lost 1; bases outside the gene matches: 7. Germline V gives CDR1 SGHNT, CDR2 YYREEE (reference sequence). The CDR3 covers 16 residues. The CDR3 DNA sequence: TGTGCCAGCAGCCATAGCGGGGGCCAAGGCACAGATACGCAGTATTTT. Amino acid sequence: CASSHSGGQGTDTQYF. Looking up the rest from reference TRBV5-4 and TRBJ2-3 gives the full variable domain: ETGVTQSPTHLIKTRGQQVTLRCSSQSGHNTVSWYQQALGQGPQFIFQYYREEENGRGNFPPRFSGLQFPNYSSELNVNALELDDSALYLCASSHSGGQGTDTQYFGPGTRLTVL.

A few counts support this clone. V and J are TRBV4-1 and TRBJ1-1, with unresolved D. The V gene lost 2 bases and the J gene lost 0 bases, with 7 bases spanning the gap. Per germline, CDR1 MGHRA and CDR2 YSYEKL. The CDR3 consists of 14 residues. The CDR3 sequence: CASSQMTMNTEAFF. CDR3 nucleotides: TGCGCCAGCAGCCAAATGACTATGAACACTGAAGCTTTCTTT.

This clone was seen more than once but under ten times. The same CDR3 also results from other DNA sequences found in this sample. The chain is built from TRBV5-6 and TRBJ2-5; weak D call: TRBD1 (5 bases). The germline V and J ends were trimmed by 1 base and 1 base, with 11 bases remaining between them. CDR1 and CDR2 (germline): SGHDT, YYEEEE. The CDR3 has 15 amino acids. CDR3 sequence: CASSLLGRAQETQYF. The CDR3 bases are TGTGCCAGCAGCTTGTTAGGCAGGGCCCAAGAGACCCAGTACTTC.

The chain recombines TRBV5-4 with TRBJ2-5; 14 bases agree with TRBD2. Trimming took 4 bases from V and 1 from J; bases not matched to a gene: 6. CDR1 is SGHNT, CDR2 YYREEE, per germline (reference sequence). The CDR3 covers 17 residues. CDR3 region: CASSAGLAGAIQETQYF. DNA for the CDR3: TGTGCCAGCAGCGCGGGACTAGCGGGAGCGATCCAAGAGACCCAGTACTTC.

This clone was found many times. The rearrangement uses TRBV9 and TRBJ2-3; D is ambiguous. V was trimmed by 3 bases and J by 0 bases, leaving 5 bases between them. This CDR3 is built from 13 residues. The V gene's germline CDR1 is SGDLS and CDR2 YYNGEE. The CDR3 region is CASSGASTDTQYF. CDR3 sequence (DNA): TGTGCCAGCAGCGGAGCTAGCACAGATACGCAGTATTTT.

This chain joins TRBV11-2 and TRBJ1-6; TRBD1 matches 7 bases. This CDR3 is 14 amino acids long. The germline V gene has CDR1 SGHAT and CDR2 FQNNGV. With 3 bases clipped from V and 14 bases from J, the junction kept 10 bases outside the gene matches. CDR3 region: CASSFDRVDWTLHF. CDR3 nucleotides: TGTGCCAGCAGCTTTGACAGGGTGGATTGGACCCTCCACTTT.

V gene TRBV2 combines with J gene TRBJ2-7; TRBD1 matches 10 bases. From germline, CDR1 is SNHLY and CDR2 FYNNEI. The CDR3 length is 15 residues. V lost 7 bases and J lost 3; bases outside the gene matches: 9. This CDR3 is CASTQAGDRGYEQYF. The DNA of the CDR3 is TGTGCCAGCACTCAAGCGGGGGACAGGGGCTACGAGCAGTACTTC.

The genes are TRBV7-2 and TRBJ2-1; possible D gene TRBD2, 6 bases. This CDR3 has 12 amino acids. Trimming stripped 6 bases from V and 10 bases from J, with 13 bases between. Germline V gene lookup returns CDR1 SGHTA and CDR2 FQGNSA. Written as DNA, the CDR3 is TGTGCCAGCAGTAGACAAGCGGGCGAGCAGTTCTTC. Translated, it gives CASSRQAGEQFF.

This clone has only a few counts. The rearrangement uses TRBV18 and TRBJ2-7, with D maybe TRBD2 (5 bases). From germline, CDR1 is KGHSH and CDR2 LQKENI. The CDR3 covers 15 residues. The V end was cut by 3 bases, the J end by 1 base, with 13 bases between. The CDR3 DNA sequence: TGTGCCAGCTCACCCCCGGGTTCGGGGTCCTACGAGCAGTACTTC. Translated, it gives CASSPPGSGSYEQYF.

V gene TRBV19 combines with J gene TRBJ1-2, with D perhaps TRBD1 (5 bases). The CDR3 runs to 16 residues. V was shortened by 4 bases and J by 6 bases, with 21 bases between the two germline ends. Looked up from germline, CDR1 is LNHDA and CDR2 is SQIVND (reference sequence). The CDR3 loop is CASSTRDRITRHGYTF. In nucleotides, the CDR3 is TGTGCCAGTAGTACTCGTGACAGAATAACCCGGCATGGCTACACCTTC. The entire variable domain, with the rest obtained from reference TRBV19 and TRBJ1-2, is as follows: DGGITQSPKYLFRKEGQNVTLSCEQNLNHDAMYWYRQDPGQGLRLIYYSQIVNDFQKGDIAEGYSVSREKKESFPLTVTSAQKNPTAFYLCASSTRDRITRHGYTFGSGTRLTVV.

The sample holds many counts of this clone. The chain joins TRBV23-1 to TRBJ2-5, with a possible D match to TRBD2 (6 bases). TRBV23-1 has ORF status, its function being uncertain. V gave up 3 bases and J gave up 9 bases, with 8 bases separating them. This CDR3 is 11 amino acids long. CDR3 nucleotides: TGCGCCAGCAGTCATTGGGGGGCCCAGTACTTC. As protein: CASSHWGAQYF.

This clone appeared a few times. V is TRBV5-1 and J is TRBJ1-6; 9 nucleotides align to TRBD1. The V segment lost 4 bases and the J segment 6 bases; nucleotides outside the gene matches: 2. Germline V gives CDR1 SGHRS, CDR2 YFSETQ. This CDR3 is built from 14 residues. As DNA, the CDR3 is TGCGCCAGCAGCGTGGACAGGGGTAATTCACCCCTCCACTTT. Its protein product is CASSVDRGNSPLHF.

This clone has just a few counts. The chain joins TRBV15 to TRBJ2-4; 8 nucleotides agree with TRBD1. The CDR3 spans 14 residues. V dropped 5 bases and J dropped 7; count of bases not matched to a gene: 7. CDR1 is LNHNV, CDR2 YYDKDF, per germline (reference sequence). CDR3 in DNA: TGTGCCACCAGCCCAGGGGGCTCGGGGAACATTCAGTACTTC. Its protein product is CATSPGGSGNIQYF.

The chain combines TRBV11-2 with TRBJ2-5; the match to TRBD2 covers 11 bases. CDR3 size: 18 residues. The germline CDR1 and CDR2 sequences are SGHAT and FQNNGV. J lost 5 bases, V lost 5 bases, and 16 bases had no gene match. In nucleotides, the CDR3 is TGTGCCAGCAGCCCAGGCTCCTTCCTAGCGGGGGGTCGGGAGACCCAGTACTTC. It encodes CASSPGSFLAGGRETQYF.

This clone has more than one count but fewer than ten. The chain's CDR3 is CASSLVSGGPETQYF. The DNA for the CDR3 is TGTGCCAGCAGCTTGGTCTCGGGGGGGCCTGAGACCCAGTACTTC. The chain joins TRBV5-4 to TRBJ2-5; 8 positions agree with TRBD2. Germline CDR1 SGHNT, CDR2 YYREEE (reference sequence). The CDR3 length is 15 residues. Trimming removed 0 bases from V and 5 bases from J; junction bases left unmatched: 6. Supplemented by reference TRBV5-4 and TRBJ2-5, the full variable domain reads ETGVTQSPTHLIKTRGQQVTLRCSSQSGHNTVSWYQQALGQGPQFIFQYYREEENGRGNFPPRFSGLQFPNYSSELNVNALELDDSALYLCASSLVSGGPETQYFGPGTRLLVL.

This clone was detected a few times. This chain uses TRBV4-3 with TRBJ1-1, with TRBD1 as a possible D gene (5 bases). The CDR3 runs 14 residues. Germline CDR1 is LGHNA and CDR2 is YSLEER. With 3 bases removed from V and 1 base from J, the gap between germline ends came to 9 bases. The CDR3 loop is CASSQAGGNTEAFF. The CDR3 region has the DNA TGCGCCAGCAGCCAGGCGGGGGGGAACACTGAAGCTTTCTTT.

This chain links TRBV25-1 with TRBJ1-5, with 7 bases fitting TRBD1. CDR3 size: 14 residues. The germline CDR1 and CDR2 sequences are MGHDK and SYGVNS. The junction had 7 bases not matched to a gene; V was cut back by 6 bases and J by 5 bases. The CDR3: CASRKDRNDQPQHF. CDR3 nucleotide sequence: TGTGCCAGCAGAAAGGACAGGAACGATCAGCCCCAGCATTTT.

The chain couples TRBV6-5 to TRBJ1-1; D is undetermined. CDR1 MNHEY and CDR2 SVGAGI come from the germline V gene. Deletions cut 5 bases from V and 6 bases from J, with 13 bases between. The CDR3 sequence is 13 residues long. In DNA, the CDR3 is TGTGCCAGCAGTGTGGAAGGGAGGGCTGAAGCTTTCTTT. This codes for CASSVEGRAEAFF.

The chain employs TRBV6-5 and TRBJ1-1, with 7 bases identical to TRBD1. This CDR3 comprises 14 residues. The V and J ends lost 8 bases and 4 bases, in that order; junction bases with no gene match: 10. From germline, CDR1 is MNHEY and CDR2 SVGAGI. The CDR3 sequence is CASRLQGFGTEAFF. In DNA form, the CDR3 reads TGTGCCAGCCGGCTACAGGGGTTCGGCACTGAAGCTTTCTTT.

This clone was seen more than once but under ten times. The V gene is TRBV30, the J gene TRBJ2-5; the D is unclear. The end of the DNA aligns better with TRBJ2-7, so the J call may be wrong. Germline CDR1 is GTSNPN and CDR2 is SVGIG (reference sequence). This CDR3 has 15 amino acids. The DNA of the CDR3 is TGTGCCTGGAGTGTGCCCGACTGTGGGTCCTACGAGCAGTACTTC. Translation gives CAWSVPDCGSYEQYF.

CDR3 in DNA: TGTGCCAGCAGTTACGGAGGGACAGGGTTCTACAATGAGCAGTTCTTC. This translates into CASSYGGTGFYNEQFF. The chain carries TRBV6-5 and TRBJ2-1, with 9 bases fitting TRBD1. Germline V gene lookup returns CDR1 MNHEY and CDR2 SVGAGI. The ends lost 2 bases at V and 3 bases at J; junction bases unmatched: 5. This CDR3 has 16 amino acids.

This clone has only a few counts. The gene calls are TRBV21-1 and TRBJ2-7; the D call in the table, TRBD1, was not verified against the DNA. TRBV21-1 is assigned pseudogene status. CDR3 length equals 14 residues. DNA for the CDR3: TGTGCCAGCAGCAAAGGTTACCCGACTCTCAGGGGGACTGTC. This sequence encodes CASSKGYPTLRGTV.

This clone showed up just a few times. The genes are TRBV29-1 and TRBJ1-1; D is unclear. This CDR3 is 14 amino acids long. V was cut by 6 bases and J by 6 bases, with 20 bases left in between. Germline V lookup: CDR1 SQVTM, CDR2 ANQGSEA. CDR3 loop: CSVTWGAGSAEAFF. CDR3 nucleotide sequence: TGCAGCGTGACGTGGGGTGCCGGTAGCGCTGAAGCTTTCTTT.

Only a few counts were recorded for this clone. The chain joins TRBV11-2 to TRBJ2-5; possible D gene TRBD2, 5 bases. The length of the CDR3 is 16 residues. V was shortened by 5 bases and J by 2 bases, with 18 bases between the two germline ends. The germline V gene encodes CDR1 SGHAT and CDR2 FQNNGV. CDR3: CASSHTERRGQETQYF. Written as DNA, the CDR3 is TGTGCCAGCAGCCACACGGAGCGGAGAGGGCAAGAGACCCAGTACTTC.

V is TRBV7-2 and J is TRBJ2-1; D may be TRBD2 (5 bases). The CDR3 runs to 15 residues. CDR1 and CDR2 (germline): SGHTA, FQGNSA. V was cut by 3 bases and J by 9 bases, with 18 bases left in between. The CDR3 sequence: CASSFGRTSGGEQFF. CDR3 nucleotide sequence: TGTGCCAGCAGCTTCGGCCGAACTAGTGGCGGTGAGCAGTTCTTC.

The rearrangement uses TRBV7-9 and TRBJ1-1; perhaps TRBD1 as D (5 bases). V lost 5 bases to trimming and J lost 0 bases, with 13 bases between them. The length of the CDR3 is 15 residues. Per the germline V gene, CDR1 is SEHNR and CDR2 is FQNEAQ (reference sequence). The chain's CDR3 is CASSAGSTVNTEAFF. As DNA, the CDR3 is TGTGCCAGCAGCGCGGGATCGACAGTGAACACTGAAGCTTTCTTT. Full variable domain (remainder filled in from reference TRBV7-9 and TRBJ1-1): DTGVSQNPRHKITKRGQNVTFRCDPISEHNRLYWYRQTLGQGPEFLTYFQNEAQLEKSRLLSDRFSAERPKGSFSTLEIQRTEQGDSAMYLCASSAGSTVNTEAFFGQGTRLTVV.

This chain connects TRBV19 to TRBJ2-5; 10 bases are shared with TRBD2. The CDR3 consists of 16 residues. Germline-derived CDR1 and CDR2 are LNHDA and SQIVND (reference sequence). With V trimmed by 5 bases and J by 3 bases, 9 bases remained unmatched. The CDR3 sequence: CASSDSGGPFKETQYF. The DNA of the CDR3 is TGTGCCAGTAGTGATAGCGGGGGGCCCTTCAAAGAGACCCAGTACTTC.

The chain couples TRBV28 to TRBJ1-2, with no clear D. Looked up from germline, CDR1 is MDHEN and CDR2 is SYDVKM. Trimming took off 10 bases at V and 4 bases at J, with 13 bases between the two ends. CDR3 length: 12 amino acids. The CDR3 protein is CATTGNSYGYTF. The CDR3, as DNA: TGTGCCACCACCGGAAACAGCTATGGCTACACCTTC.